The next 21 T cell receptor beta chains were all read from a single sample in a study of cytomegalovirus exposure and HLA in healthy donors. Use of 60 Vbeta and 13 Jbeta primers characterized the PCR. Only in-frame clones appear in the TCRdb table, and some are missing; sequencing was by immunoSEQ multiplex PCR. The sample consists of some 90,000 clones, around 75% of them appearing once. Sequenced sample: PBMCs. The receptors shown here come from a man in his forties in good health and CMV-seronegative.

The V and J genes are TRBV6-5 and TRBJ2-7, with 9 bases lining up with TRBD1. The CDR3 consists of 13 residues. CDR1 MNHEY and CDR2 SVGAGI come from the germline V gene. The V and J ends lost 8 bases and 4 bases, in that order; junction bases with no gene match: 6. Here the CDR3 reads CASRPTGGYEQYF. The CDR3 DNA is TGTGCCAGCCGTCCGACAGGGGGGTACGAGCAGTACTTC.

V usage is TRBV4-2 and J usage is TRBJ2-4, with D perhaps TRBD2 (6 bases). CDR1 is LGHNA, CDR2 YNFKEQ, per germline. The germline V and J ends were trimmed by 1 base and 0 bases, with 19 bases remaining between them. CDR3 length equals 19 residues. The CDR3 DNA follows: TGTGCCAGCAGCCAAGGGGGGGTGGCGGGGCCGGGAGCCAAAAACATTCAGTACTTC. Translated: CASSQGGVAGPGAKNIQYF.

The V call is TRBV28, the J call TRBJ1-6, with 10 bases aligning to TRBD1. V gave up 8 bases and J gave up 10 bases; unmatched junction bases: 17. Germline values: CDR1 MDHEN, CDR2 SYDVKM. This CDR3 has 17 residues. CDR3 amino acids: CASRADRGFVGGSPLHF. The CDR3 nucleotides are TGTGCCAGCCGGGCGGACAGGGGGTTCGTTGGAGGATCACCCCTCCACTTT.

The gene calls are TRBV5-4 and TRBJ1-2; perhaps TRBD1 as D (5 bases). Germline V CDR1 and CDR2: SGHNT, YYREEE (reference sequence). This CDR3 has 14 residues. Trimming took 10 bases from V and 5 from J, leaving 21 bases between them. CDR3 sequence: CAARVDSAVYGYTF. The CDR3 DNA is TGTGCCGCCCGAGTTGACAGTGCAGTTTATGGCTACACCTTC.

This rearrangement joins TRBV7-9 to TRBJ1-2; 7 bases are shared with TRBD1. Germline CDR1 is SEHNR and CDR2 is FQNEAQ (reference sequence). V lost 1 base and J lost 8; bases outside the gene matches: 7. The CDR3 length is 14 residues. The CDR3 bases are TGTGCCAGCAGCTTAGGTGGGACAGTTGAGGGCTACACCTTC. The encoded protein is CASSLGGTVEGYTF. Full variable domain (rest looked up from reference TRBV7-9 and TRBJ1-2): DTGVSQNPRHKITKRGQNVTFRCDPISEHNRLYWYRQTLGQGPEFLTYFQNEAQLEKSRLLSDRFSAERPKGSFSTLEIQRTEQGDSAMYLCASSLGGTVEGYTFGSGTRLTVV.

The CDR3 bases are TGTGCCAGCAGCTCCTCGACAGGGGCGGCTGGCTACACCTTC. Translating it yields CASSSSTGAAGYTF. J is TRBJ1-2 and V is TRBV5-6; 8 bases map to TRBD1. J gave up 7 bases and V 3 bases, and 8 bases lay outside the gene matches. The CDR3 extends over 14 amino acids. Germline values: CDR1 SGHDT, CDR2 YYEEEE.

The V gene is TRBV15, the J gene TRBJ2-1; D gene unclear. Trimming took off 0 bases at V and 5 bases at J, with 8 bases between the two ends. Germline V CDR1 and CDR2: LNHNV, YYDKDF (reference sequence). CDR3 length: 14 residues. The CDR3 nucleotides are TGTGCCACCAGCAGAGATAGGCAGGACAATGAGCAGTTCTTC. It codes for CATSRDRQDNEQFF.

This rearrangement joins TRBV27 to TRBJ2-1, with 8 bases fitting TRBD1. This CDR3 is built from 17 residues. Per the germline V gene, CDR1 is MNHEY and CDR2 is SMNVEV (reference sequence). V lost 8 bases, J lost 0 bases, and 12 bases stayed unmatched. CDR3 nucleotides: TGTGCCAGCCGTCCTAGACAGGGGACGCGCTCCTACAATGAGCAGTTCTTC. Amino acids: CASRPRQGTRSYNEQFF.

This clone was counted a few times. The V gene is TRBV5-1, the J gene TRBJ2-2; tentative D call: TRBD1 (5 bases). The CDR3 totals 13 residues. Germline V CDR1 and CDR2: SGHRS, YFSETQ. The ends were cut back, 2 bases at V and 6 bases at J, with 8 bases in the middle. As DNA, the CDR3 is TGCGCCAGCAGCTTCGCAGGGCCCGGGGAGCTGTTTTTT. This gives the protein CASSFAGPGELFF.

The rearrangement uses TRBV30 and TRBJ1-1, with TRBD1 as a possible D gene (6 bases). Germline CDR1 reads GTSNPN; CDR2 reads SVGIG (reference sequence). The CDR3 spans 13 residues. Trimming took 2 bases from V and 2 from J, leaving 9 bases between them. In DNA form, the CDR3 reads TGTGCCTGGAGTCGGACAGAAAACACTGAAGCTTTCTTT. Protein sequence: CAWSRTENTEAFF.

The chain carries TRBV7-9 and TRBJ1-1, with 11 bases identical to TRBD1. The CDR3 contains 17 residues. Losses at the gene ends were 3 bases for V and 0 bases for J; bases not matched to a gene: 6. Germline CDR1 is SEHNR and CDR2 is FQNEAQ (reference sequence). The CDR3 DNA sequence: TGTGCCAGCAGCTTCCCTAGGACAGGGGGCTTGAACACTGAAGCTTTCTTT. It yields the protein CASSFPRTGGLNTEAFF.

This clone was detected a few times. The CDR3 reads CASSLGGSSGGSNQPQHF. The CDR3, as DNA: TGCGCCAGCAGCTTGGGGGGGAGTTCGGGGGGTAGCAATCAGCCCCAGCATTTT. The chain employs TRBV5-1 and TRBJ1-5, with D possibly matching TRBD1 (5 bases). V lost 0 bases and J lost 0, with 16 bases in between. This CDR3 is built from 18 residues. In germline, CDR1 is SGHRS, CDR2 YFSETQ.

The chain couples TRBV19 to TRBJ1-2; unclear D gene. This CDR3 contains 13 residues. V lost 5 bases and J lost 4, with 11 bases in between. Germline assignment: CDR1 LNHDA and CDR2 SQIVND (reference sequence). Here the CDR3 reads CASSASTGYGYTF. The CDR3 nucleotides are TGTGCCAGTAGTGCGTCGACGGGCTATGGCTACACCTTC.

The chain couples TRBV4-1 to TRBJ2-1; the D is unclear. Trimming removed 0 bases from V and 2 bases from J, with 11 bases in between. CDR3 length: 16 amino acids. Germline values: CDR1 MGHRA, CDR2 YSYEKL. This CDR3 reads CASSQDRAPTYNEQFF. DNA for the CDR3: TGCGCCAGCAGCCAAGATCGAGCCCCCACCTACAATGAGCAGTTCTTC.

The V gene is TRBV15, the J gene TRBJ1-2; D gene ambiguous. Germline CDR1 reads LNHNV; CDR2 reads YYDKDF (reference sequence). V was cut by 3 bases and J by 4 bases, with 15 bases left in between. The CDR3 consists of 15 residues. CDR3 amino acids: CATSSPRGGGYGYTF. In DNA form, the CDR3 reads TGTGCCACCAGCAGTCCTCGAGGTGGCGGCTATGGCTACACCTTC.

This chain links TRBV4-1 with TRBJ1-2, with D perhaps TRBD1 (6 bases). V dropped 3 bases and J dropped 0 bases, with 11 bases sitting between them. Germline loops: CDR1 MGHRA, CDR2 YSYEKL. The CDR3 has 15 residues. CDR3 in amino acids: CASSQQGRTNYGYTF. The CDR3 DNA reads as TGCGCCAGCAGCCAGCAGGGGAGAACTAACTATGGCTACACCTTC.

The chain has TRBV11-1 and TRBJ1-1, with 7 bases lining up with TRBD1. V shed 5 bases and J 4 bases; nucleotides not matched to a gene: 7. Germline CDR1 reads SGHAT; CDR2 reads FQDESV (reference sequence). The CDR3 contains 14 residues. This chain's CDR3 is CASSRYNRGTEAFF. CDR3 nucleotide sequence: TGTGCCAGCAGCCGTTATAACAGGGGCACTGAAGCTTTCTTT.

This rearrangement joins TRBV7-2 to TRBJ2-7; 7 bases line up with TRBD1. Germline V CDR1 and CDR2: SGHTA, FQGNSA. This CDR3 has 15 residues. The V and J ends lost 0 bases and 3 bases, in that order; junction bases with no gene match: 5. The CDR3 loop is CASSLAGQSFYEQYF. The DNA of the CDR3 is TGTGCCAGCAGCTTAGCGGGACAGAGCTTCTACGAGCAGTACTTC.

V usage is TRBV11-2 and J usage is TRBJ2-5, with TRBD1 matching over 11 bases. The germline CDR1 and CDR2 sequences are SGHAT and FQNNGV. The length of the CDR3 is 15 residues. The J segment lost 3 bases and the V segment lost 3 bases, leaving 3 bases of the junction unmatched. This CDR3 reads CASSFGTGGKETQYF. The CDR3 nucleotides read TGTGCCAGCAGCTTCGGGACAGGGGGGAAAGAGACCCAGTACTTC.

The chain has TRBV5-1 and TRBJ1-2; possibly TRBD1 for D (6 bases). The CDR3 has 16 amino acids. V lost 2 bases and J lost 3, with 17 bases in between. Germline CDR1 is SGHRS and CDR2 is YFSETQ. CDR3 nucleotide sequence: TGCGCCAGCAGCTTCCGCGGGGGGGCAGGGGACTATGGCTACACCTTC. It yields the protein CASSFRGGAGDYGYTF.

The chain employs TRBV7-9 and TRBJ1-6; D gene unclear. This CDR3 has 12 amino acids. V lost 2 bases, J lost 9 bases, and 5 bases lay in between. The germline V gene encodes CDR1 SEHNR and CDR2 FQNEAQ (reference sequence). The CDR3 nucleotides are TGTGCCAGCAGCTTATCAGGTTCACCCCTCCACTTT. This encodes CASSLSGSPLHF.